A selection of T cell receptor beta chains follows, all from one sample in a study of blood T cell repertoires in COVID-19. The table came from immunoSEQ multiplex PCR; TCRdb's copy has only in-frame clones and leaves some out. In the table there are about 69,000 clones, roughly nine tenths of which are singletons. Sequenced sample: peripheral blood. The source is a woman between 45 and 65 years old with active COVID-19. Each CDR3 is given with its conserved first and last residue. Fields, in order: clone size, D gene, V gene, J gene, CDR3 protein, CDR3 DNA. A D gene is named only where the DNA matches it firmly. Clone sizes are given selectively: once, few, many, or a class where the clone is expanded.

>once|TRBD1|TRBV5-1|TRBJ1-6
CASSFEQGALQNSPLHF
TGCGCCAGCAGCTTCGAGCAGGGGGCATTACAGAATTCACCCCTCCACTTT
>few|NA|TRBV28|TRBJ1-3
CASSDSDSGNTIYF
TGTGCCAGTAGTGACAGTGACTCTGGAAACACCATATATTTT
>NA|NA|TRBV10-3|TRBJ1-1
CAISDLRTDEGNTEAFF
TGTGCCATCAGTGATCTGAGGACAGATGAAGGGAACACTGAAGCTTTCTTT
>NA|TRBD2|TRBV10-3|TRBJ2-1
CAISEGRERGNEQFF
TGTGCCATCAGTGAGGGTAGGGAGCGGGGTAATGAGCAGTTCTTC
>once|NA|TRBV29-1|TRBJ1-1
CSASDRPNTEAFF
TGCAGCGCCTCTGACAGGCCCAACACTGAAGCTTTCTTT
>NA|NA|TRBV7-8|TRBJ2-1
CASSLRGGGYNEQFF
TGTGCCAGCAGCCTCCGAGGGGGGGGCTACAATGAGCAGTTCTTC
>few|TRBD1|TRBV2|TRBJ1-1
CASGQGSNTEAFF
TGTGCCAGCGGACAGGGGTCGAACACTGAAGCTTTCTTT
>NA|TRBD1|TRBV6-6|TRBJ2-7
CASGTRTGSYYEQYF
TGTGCCAGCGGGACCCGGACAGGGTCTTACTACGAGCAGTACTTC
>few|NA|TRBV7-9|TRBJ1-5
CASSSWSDSNQPQHF
TGTGCCAGCAGCTCCTGGTCAGATAGCAATCAGCCCCAGCATTTT
>NA|TRBD1|TRBV27|TRBJ1-1
CASGMTGGGYSNTEAFF
TGTGCCAGCGGGATGACAGGGGGCGGATACTCGAACACTGAAGCTTTCTTT
>NA|TRBD2|TRBV19|TRBJ2-1
CASKAGSSLDNEQFF
TGTGCCAGTAAAGCGGGAAGCTCGTTGGACAATGAGCAGTTCTTC
>NA|TRBD1|TRBV15|TRBJ2-2
CATSRDRGPGGELFF
TGTGCCACCAGCAGGGACAGGGGCCCTGGGGGGGAGCTGTTTTTT
>NA|NA|TRBV9|TRBJ2-7
CASSPRGGTSREQYF
TGTGCCAGCAGCCCCCGTGGAGGTACATCCCGGGAGCAGTACTTC
>NA|NA|TRBV19|TRBJ2-1
CASSIRERGEQFF
TGTGCCAGTAGTATCAGAGAGAGAGGTGAGCAGTTCTTC
>NA|TRBD1|TRBV11-2|TRBJ1-5
CASSSGTGGQPQHF
TGTGCCAGCAGCTCGGGGACAGGGGGACAGCCCCAGCATTTT
>NA|NA|TRBV21-1|TRBJ2-3
CASSKTFLGFTDTQYF
TGTGCCAGCAGCAAGACATTTTTAGGTTTCACAGATACGCAGTATTTT
>NA|NA|TRBV6-5|TRBJ2-2
CASTARLDTGELFF
TGTGCCAGCACCGCTAGATTAGACACCGGGGAGCTGTTTTTT
>NA|NA|TRBV2|TRBJ2-5
CASSPAGETQYF
TGTGCCAGCAGCCCCGCCGGGGAGACCCAGTACTTC
>once|TRBD1|TRBV5-1|TRBJ1-1
CASSSQGFGNTEAFF
TGCGCCAGCAGCTCACAGGGGTTTGGGAACACTGAAGCTTTCTTT
>NA|NA|TRBV28|TRBJ2-5
CASGASPGTPAPETQYF
TGTGCCAGCGGAGCCTCACCGGGGACTCCAGCCCCAGAGACCCAGTACTTC
>NA|TRBD1|TRBV5-1|TRBJ2-5
CASSWRDRGEETQYF
TGCGCCAGCAGCTGGAGGGACAGGGGGGAGGAGACCCAGTACTTC
>NA|TRBD2|TRBV15|TRBJ2-1
CATSSSTSGSYNEQFF
TGTGCCACCAGCTCCTCGACTAGCGGGAGCTACAATGAGCAGTTCTTC
>NA|NA|TRBV9|TRBJ1-1
CASSVVQGMNTEAFF
TGTGCCAGCAGCGTAGTTCAGGGGATGAACACTGAAGCTTTCTTT
>NA|NA|TRBV20-1|TRBJ2-1
CSASLLDEQFF
TGCAGTGCTTCTCTATTAGATGAGCAGTTCTTC
>NA|TRBD2|TRBV19|TRBJ2-3
CASSSGGRRDTQYF
TGTGCCAGTAGTTCCGGCGGGAGAAGAGATACGCAGTATTTT
>NA|NA|TRBV19|TRBJ2-3
CASSIQGTRSDTQYF
TGTGCCAGTAGTATTCAGGGAACAAGGTCAGATACGCAGTATTTT
>NA|TRBD1|TRBV3-1/TRBV3-2|TRBJ1-2
CASSQGGQGYTF
TGTGCCAGCAGCCAAGGGGGACAGGGCTACACCTTC
>NA|NA|TRBV6-2/TRBV6-3|TRBJ1-1
CASSTGRLGAFF
TGTGCCAGCAGTACAGGGCGTCTTGGGGCTTTCTTT
>NA|NA|TRBV3-1/TRBV3-2|TRBJ2-3
CASSQMGSQGTQYF
TGTGCCAGCAGCCAAATGGGCTCCCAAGGTACGCAGTATTTT
>NA|NA|TRBV19|TRBJ1-3
CATGGSSGNTIYF
TGTGCGACCGGGGGAAGCTCTGGAAACACCATATATTTT
>NA|NA|TRBV6-2/TRBV6-3|TRBJ2-7
CASSYFQQLSEQYF
TGTGCCAGCAGTTACTTTCAACAGCTCTCCGAGCAGTACTTC
>NA|TRBD1|TRBV7-9|TRBJ1-5
CASSADRAKNNQPQHF
TGTGCCAGCAGCGCCGACAGGGCGAAAAACAATCAGCCCCAGCATTTT
>NA|TRBD1|TRBV27|TRBJ1-1
CASRGWKGADKAFF
TGTGCCAGCAGGGGATGGAAGGGGGCGGATAAAGCTTTCTTT
>once|TRBD2|TRBV6-6|TRBJ2-5
CASRETSGSGETQYF
TGTGCCAGCAGGGAGACTAGCGGGAGCGGGGAGACCCAGTACTTC
>NA|TRBD2|TRBV7-8|TRBJ2-5
CASSGGRVAGGPETQYF
TGTGCCAGCAGCGGGGGGCGGGTAGCGGGAGGGCCAGAGACCCAGTACTTC
>NA|TRBD1|TRBV6-6|TRBJ1-1
CASNPSQGFKGTEAFF
TGTGCCAGCAATCCATCACAGGGGTTTAAGGGGACTGAAGCTTTCTTT
>NA|TRBD1|TRBV28|TRBJ2-5
CASSLGTGGLETQYF
TGTGCCAGCAGCCTCGGGACAGGGGGCCTAGAGACCCAGTACTTC
>NA|TRBD2|TRBV27|TRBJ2-5
CASSLSGLGQETQYF
TGTGCCAGCAGTTTATCGGGACTAGGCCAAGAGACCCAGTACTTC
>few|NA|TRBV5-4|TRBJ1-3
CASSLDRLSGNTIYF
TGTGCCAGCAGCTTGGACAGGCTCTCTGGAAACACCATATATTTT
>once|TRBD1|TRBV11-1|TRBJ2-7
CASSLISGTGTYEQYF
TGTGCCAGCAGCTTAATATCTGGGACAGGGACGTACGAGCAGTACTTC
>NA|TRBD1|TRBV7-2|TRBJ1-5
CASSSDRVMSQPQHF
TGTGCCAGCAGCTCGGACAGGGTTATGAGTCAGCCCCAGCATTTT
>NA|TRBD2|TRBV27|TRBJ2-5
CASSRRPAGGRETQYF
TGTGCCAGCAGCCGCCGGCCAGCGGGAGGCAGGGAGACCCAGTACTTC